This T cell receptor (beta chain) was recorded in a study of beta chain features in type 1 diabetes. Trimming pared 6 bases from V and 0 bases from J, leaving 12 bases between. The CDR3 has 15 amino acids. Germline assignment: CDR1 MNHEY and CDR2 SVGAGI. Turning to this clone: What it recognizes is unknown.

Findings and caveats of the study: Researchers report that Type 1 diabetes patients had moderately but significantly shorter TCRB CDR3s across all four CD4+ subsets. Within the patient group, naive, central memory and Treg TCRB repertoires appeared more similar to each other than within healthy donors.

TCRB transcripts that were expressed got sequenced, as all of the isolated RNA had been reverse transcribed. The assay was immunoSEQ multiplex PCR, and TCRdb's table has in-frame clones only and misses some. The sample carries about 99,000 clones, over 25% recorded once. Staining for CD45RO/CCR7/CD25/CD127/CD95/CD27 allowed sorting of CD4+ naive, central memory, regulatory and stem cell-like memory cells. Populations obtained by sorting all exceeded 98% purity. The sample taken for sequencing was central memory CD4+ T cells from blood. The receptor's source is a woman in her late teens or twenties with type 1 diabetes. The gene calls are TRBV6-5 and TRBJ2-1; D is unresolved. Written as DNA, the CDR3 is TGTGCCAGCAGCCCGAGGTTACGCTCCTACAATGAGCAGTTCTTC. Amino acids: CASSPRLRSYNEQFF.